Listed below are T cell receptor beta chains from one sample, sequenced in a study of shared clonotypes between healthy human individuals. Generated by immunoSEQ multiplex PCR, the TCRdb table keeps only in-frame clones and is missing some. The table lists approximately 2.4 million clones, approximately 94% of them singletons. The specimen sequenced was naive CD4+ T cells sorted from blood. All receptors derive from a man aged 18 to 30 in good health. CDR3s include the opening cysteine and the closing phenylalanine or tryptophan. The D gene is left open where the match is weak. Size values are once, few and many counts, or a class for expanded clones, and some rows have none.

V	J	size	D	CDR3	DNA
TRBV7-9	TRBJ2-6	once	-	CASSFLAGANVLTF	TGTGCCAGCAGCTTTCTTGCTGGGGCCAACGTCCTGACTTTC
TRBV5-1	TRBJ1-4	-	-	CASSPRGDGPNEKLFF	TGCGCCAGCAGCCCAAGAGGGGACGGCCCTAATGAAAAACTGTTTTTT
TRBV5-1	TRBJ2-3	-	-	CASSLGTLEGPDTQYF	TGCGCCAGCAGCTTAGGGACCCTCGAGGGCCCAGATACGCAGTATTTT
TRBV7-9	TRBJ1-6	-	TRBD1	CASSGDRDNSPLHF	TGTGCCAGCAGCGGCGACAGGGATAATTCACCCCTCCACTTT
TRBV28	TRBJ1-2	once	-	CASSGRANYGYTF	TGTGCCAGCAGTGGAAGGGCCAACTATGGCTACACCTTC
TRBV11-2	TRBJ2-5	-	-	CASSFLGFQETQYF	TGTGCCAGCAGCTTCTTGGGGTTCCAAGAGACCCAGTACTTC
TRBV5-1	TRBJ2-2	-	-	CASSKEEGSVTGELFF	TGCGCCAGCAGCAAGGAGGAGGGGTCGGTCACCGGGGAGCTGTTTTTT
TRBV6-5	TRBJ2-2	-	-	CASRVLFTGELFF	TGTGCCAGCCGTGTACTCTTCACCGGGGAGCTGTTTTTT
TRBV2	TRBJ1-4	-	-	CASSEAPAGGFF	TGTGCCAGCAGTGAAGCGCCGGCGGGGGGGTTTTTT
TRBV28	TRBJ2-7	-	-	CQILGYEQYF	TGTCAAATCTTAGGGTACGAGCAGTACTTC
TRBV5-1	TRBJ1-4	-	TRBD1	CASSGTGANEKLFF	TGCGCCAGCAGCGGGACAGGGGCGAATGAAAAACTGTTTTTT
TRBV15	TRBJ1-4	-	-	CATSRERIFNEKLFF	TGTGCCACCAGCAGGGAACGGATATTTAATGAAAAACTGTTTTTT
TRBV7-9	TRBJ2-1	-	TRBD1	CASSSRQGDWNEQFF	TGTGCCAGCAGCTCCCGACAGGGGGATTGGAATGAGCAGTTCTTC
TRBV29-1	TRBJ2-5	-	-	CSAGEGKETQYF	TGCAGCGCCGGCGAGGGTAAAGAGACCCAGTACTTC
TRBV18	TRBJ1-1	-	-	CASSGVGDTEAFF	TGTGCCAGCTCAGGGGTTGGGGACACTGAAGCTTTCTTT
TRBV5-1	TRBJ1-1	-	TRBD1	CASSSGQAATEAFF	TGCGCCAGCAGCTCCGGACAGGCAGCAACTGAAGCTTTCTTT
TRBV5-8	TRBJ2-7	-	-	CASSLVGGYEQYF	TGTGCCAGCAGCTTGGTCGGTGGCTACGAGCAGTACTTC
TRBV5-8	TRBJ1-6	-	-	CASSLFMGNSPLHF	TGTGCCAGCAGCTTGTTCATGGGGAATTCACCCCTCCACTTT
TRBV6-1	TRBJ2-1	-	TRBD2	CASSEGGTSWNEQFF	TGTGCCAGCAGTGAAGGGGGGACTAGTTGGAATGAGCAGTTCTTC
TRBV5-1	TRBJ2-5	-	-	CASSLESSYQETQYF	TGCGCCAGCAGCTTGGAGAGCAGCTACCAAGAGACCCAGTACTTC
TRBV5-1	TRBJ2-7	-	TRBD1	CASRKGTVYEQYF	TGCGCCAGCAGAAAGGGGACAGTCTACGAGCAGTACTTC
TRBV11-2	TRBJ2-5	-	-	CASSLGVGKVGETQYF	TGTGCCAGCAGCTTAGGGGTCGGCAAGGTGGGGGAGACCCAGTACTTC